These 29 T cell receptor beta chains originate from one sample sequenced in a study of shared clonotypes between healthy human individuals. Using immunoSEQ multiplex PCR, the repertoire was profiled, and TCRdb retains in-frame clones only, with some absent. The table includes 450,000 to 500,000 clones, 81% detected once. Sequencing used PBMCs. The receptors were sampled from a woman between 35 and 50 years old in good health. Some clones in this sample may be carry-over from other donors' samples.

Concerning this clone itself: This sample also contains other DNA sequences that code for the same CDR3. The CDR3 region has the DNA TGTGCCATCAGCGGACAGGGGGGTGGAAACACCATATATTTT. Residues: CAISGQGGGNTIYF. V gene TRBV10-3 combines with J gene TRBJ1-3; 10 bases are a match to TRBD1. Losses at the gene ends were 6 bases for V and 3 bases for J; bases not matched to a gene: 2. Germline assignment: CDR1 ENHRY and CDR2 SYGVKD. The CDR3 runs 14 residues.

The genes are TRBV27 and TRBJ2-7, with D possibly being TRBD1 (6 bases). Germline V gene lookup returns CDR1 MNHEY and CDR2 SMNVEV (reference sequence). CDR3 length: 15 amino acids. The ends were cut back, 7 bases at V and 3 bases at J, with 19 bases in the middle. The CDR3 region has the DNA TGTGCCAGCAAACAGGGAACGAGGGGAAGCTACGAGCAGTACTTC. It specifies CASKQGTRGSYEQYF.

In the case of this clone: This likely came from a read error, as a far larger clone is one base away. This chain uses TRBV5-1 with TRBJ2-7; 13 bases line up with TRBD2. Trimming at V came to 1 base and at J to 5 bases, leaving 6 bases not matched to a gene. The CDR3 spans 16 residues. Germline V lookup: CDR1 SGHRS, CDR2 YFSETQ. CDR3 coding DNA: TGCGCCAGCAGCTTGATACTAGCGGGAGGGCCAAACGAGCAGTACTTC. Encoded protein: CASSLILAGGPNEQYF.

This clone was seen more than once but under ten times. This likely stems from a read error, as it lies one base from a far larger clone. Distinct nucleotide sequences in the sample also encode this CDR3. The V gene is TRBV30, the J gene TRBJ2-2, with D maybe TRBD2 (5 bases). The CDR3 has 15 residues. Per the germline V gene, CDR1 is GTSNPN and CDR2 is SVGIG (reference sequence). This chain's CDR3 is CAWSLGRVDTGELFF. The CDR3 nucleotides read TGTGCCTGGAGTCTAGGTCGAGTTGACACCGGGGAGCTGTTTTTC.

This clone was seen a handful of times. The genes are TRBV6-1 and TRBJ1-1; unclear D gene. The germline V gene has CDR1 MNHNS and CDR2 SASEGT. V lost 5 bases to trimming and J lost 1 base, with 8 bases between them. This CDR3 region has 13 residues. CDR3 sequence (DNA): TGTGCCAGCAGTCGAGAAAGGAACACTGAAGCTTTCTTT. This codes for CASSRERNTEAFF.

This chain links TRBV30 with TRBJ1-2; no reliable D call. The CDR3 runs to 13 residues. Germline V CDR1 and CDR2: GTSNPN, SVGIG (reference sequence). The V and J ends lost 0 bases and 8 bases respectively, with 13 bases between them. CDR3 in DNA: TGTGCCTGGAGTGTACCCCGGGTTTGGGGCTACACCTTC. Translating gives CAWSVPRVWGYTF.

The chain carries TRBV7-9 and TRBJ1-2; 9 bases align to TRBD1. The CDR3 length is 15 residues. V shed 4 bases, J shed 3 bases, and the junction held 6 bases outside the gene matches. Germline V gives CDR1 SEHNR, CDR2 FQNEAQ (reference sequence). The CDR3 spells CASSSWDRDYYGYTF. In DNA form, the CDR3 reads TGTGCCAGCAGCTCATGGGACAGGGATTACTATGGCTACACCTTC.

This clone was seen only once. This rearrangement joins TRBV30 to TRBJ1-2, with 9 bases that match TRBD1. CDR1 is GTSNPN and CDR2 is SVGIG in the germline V gene (reference sequence). V dropped 2 bases and J dropped 4; count of bases not matched to a gene: 14. CDR3 length equals 17 residues. CDR3 loop: CAWSPPGDRAFFYGYTF. The CDR3 DNA reads TGTGCCTGGAGTCCCCCCGGGGACAGGGCTTTTTTCTATGGCTACACCTTC.

A single count supports this clone. DNA of the CDR3: TGCGCCAGCAGCTTGGTCCCAGGGGTGGAAGAGACCCAGTACTTC. Protein sequence: CASSLVPGVEETQYF. This chain joins TRBV5-1 and TRBJ2-5; maybe TRBD1 (6 bases). This CDR3 comprises 15 residues. Trimming stripped 0 bases from V and 3 bases from J, with 12 bases between. CDR1 is SGHRS and CDR2 is YFSETQ in the germline V gene.

The sample holds one count of this clone. J is TRBJ1-5 and V is TRBV7-2; a weak D match, TRBD1 (5 bases). The V end lost 5 bases, the J end lost 7 bases, and 18 bases lay between the germline ends. Per germline, CDR1 SGHTA and CDR2 FQGNSA. The CDR3 length is 15 residues. The chain's CDR3 is CASSPARGVPQPQHF. DNA of the CDR3: TGTGCCAGCAGCCCGGCCCGGGGGGTCCCACAGCCCCAGCATTTT.

The V call is TRBV7-8, the J call TRBJ2-1; TRBD2 matches 9 bases. The V and J ends lost 4 bases and 10 bases, in that order; junction bases with no gene match: 11. The CDR3 is 15 amino acids. Per germline, CDR1 SGHVS and CDR2 FQNEAQ. The chain's CDR3 is CASSSRRLAGKEQFF. As DNA, the CDR3 is TGTGCCAGCAGCTCACGAAGGCTAGCGGGAAAGGAGCAGTTCTTC.

This clone came up once. V usage is TRBV7-2 and J usage is TRBJ2-3, with 8 bases fitting TRBD2. V shed 6 bases and J 5 bases; nucleotides not matched to a gene: 13. Germline-derived CDR1 and CDR2 are SGHTA and FQGNSA. This CDR3 comprises 16 residues. CDR3 bases: TGTGCCAGCAGACCAGGGGCGGGAGGCGGGGTAGATACGCAGTATTTT. Its protein is CASRPGAGGGVDTQYF.

J is TRBJ1-2 and V is TRBV2; no reliable D call. The CDR3 has 13 residues. The V gene's germline CDR1 is SNHLY and CDR2 FYNNEI. V was pared by 2 bases and J by 4 bases, with 8 bases between. The CDR3 sequence: CASSETGVYGYTF. As DNA, the CDR3 is TGTGCCAGCAGTGAAACGGGAGTCTATGGCTACACCTTC.

This clone was observed a few times. Other DNA sequences in this sample translate to the same CDR3. V is TRBV30 and J is TRBJ2-5; D is uncertain. This CDR3 contains 11 residues. Trimming shortened V by 0 bases and J by 5 bases, and 4 bases separated the two germline ends. The germline gives CDR1 GTSNPN, CDR2 SVGIG (reference sequence). In DNA form, the CDR3 reads TGTGCCTGGAGTGTGGGGGAGACCCAGTACTTC. It codes for CAWSVGETQYF.

Details on this clone: An end of the junction does not agree with germline; a read error may underlie this. Distinct nucleotide sequences in the sample also encode this CDR3. V gene TRBV7-7 combines with J gene TRBJ2-5; 10 bases map to TRBD1. Germline CDR1 is SSHAT and CDR2 is FNYEAQ (reference sequence). The CDR3 loop spans 15 amino acids. The CDR3: CASSLRTGGQETQYF. CDR3 sequence (DNA): TGTGCTAGCAGCTTAAGGACAGGGGGCCAAGAGACCCAGTACTTC.

V and J are TRBV28 and TRBJ1-2, with 9 positions matching TRBD1. CDR1 and CDR2 (germline): MDHEN, SYDVKM. This CDR3 is 15 amino acids long. Trimming took 2 bases from V and 8 from J; bases not matched to a gene: 9. This chain's CDR3 is CASSLGTGRVGGYTF. CDR3 nucleotides: TGTGCCAGCAGTTTAGGGACAGGGCGTGTGGGGGGCTACACCTTC.

Note on this clone: A single base is all that separates this from a far larger clone, so a read error is likely. Additional DNA sequences in this sample encode the identical CDR3. The chain combines TRBV6-5 with TRBJ1-3; D possibly corresponds to TRBD1 (5 bases). This CDR3 is built from 14 residues. Looked up from germline, CDR1 is MNHEY and CDR2 is SVGAGI. The CDR3 nucleotides are TGTGCCAGCAGGACCGACAGCCTCGGAAACACCATATACTTT. Protein: CASRTDSLGNTIYF.

A single count supports this clone. J is TRBJ2-5 and V is TRBV19; TRBD2 agrees at 11 bases. CDR1 is LNHDA, CDR2 SQIVND, per germline (reference sequence). CDR3 size: 17 residues. The V segment lost 7 bases and the J segment 4 bases; nucleotides outside the gene matches: 14. Here the CDR3 DNA reads TGTGCCAGTACCCGAACGGGGAGGACTAGCGGGCCAGAGACCCAGTACTTC. Residues: CASTRTGRTSGPETQYF.

In its sample, this clone was seen a few times. This sequence joins TRBV27 and TRBJ1-5, with no clear D. The CDR3 length is 13 residues. The V end was cut by 2 bases, the J end by 3 bases, with 5 bases between. Germline CDR1 and CDR2: MNHEY and SMNVEV (reference sequence). The CDR3 region has the DNA TGTGCCAGCAGTTTAAACTACAATCAGCCCCAGCATTTT. Translating it yields CASSLNYNQPQHF.

This chain joins TRBV19 and TRBJ2-4; 8 bases agree with TRBD1. The germline V gene has CDR1 LNHDA and CDR2 SQIVND (reference sequence). CDR3 size: 15 residues. The J segment lost 1 base and the V segment lost 5 bases, leaving 4 bases of the junction unmatched. The CDR3 spells CASSATGGAKNIQYF. The CDR3 bases are TGTGCCAGTAGTGCAACAGGGGGGGCCAAAAACATTCAGTACTTC.

This clone has more than one count but fewer than ten. Sequence at one end of the junction differs from germline and may be a read error. The chain carries TRBV7-6 and TRBJ1-1; D is ambiguous. Germline CDR1 SGHVS, CDR2 FNYEAQ. CDR3 length: 13 amino acids. CDR3 bases: TGTGCCAGCAGCCTAGCGATGAACACTGAAGCTTTCTTT. Residues: CASSLAMNTEAFF.

In this sample, this clone turned up many times. This chain uses TRBV5-6 with TRBJ2-4; D is ambiguous. This CDR3 is 14 amino acids long. Trimming stripped 0 bases from V and 0 bases from J, with 4 bases between. CDR1 is SGHDT, CDR2 YYEEEE, per germline. The CDR3 loop reads CASSLVVAKNIQYF. CDR3 in DNA: TGTGCCAGCAGCTTGGTTGTAGCCAAAAACATTCAGTACTTC.

The J gene is TRBJ2-2, the V gene TRBV5-1; D is unresolved. The ends were cut back, 4 bases at V and 6 bases at J, with 16 bases in the middle. This CDR3 has 15 amino acids. Germline CDR1 and CDR2: SGHRS and YFSETQ. The CDR3 region has the DNA TGCGCCAGCAGCCCCTCAGAGCACAGTTCCGGGGAGCTGTTTTTT. Translation: CASSPSEHSSGELFF.

Regarding this clone: A far larger clone lies a single base away; this is likely a read error. This chain uses TRBV5-4 with TRBJ2-7, with D tentatively TRBD2 (6 bases). The V gene's germline CDR1 is SGHNT and CDR2 YYREEE (reference sequence). CDR3 size: 15 residues. CDR3 nucleotides: TGTGCCAGCAGCTTAGGCGGGGCGAGCTCCTGCGAGCAGTACTTC. Amino acid sequence: CASSLGGASSCEQYF.

The V gene is TRBV10-3, the J gene TRBJ2-7; maybe TRBD1 (6 bases). The CDR3 loop spans 18 amino acids. The V gene lost 3 bases and the J gene lost 12 bases, with 33 bases spanning the gap. Germline V gene sequence: CDR1 ENHRY, CDR2 SYGVKD. The CDR3 bases are TGTGCCATCAGTGAAAATAAACAGGGTGGGTCATACCGGCCATACAGGTACTTC. Translated, it gives CAISENKQGGSYRPYRYF.

This chain joins TRBV5-1 and TRBJ2-7, with TRBD2 identical over 9 bases. The CDR3 length is 15 residues. Unmatched junction bases numbered 6, after V lost 3 bases and J lost 2 bases. Germline loops: CDR1 SGHRS, CDR2 YFSETQ. The CDR3 protein is CASSSGLALTYEQYF. The CDR3 region has the DNA TGCGCCAGCAGCTCGGGACTAGCTTTGACCTACGAGCAGTACTTC.

CDR3 sequence: CARTTGPISTDTQYF. The CDR3 bases are TGTGCCAGAACCACAGGCCCTATTAGCACAGATACGCAGTATTTT. The rearrangement links TRBV7-9 to TRBJ2-3, with TRBD1 as a possible D gene (5 bases). This CDR3 spans 15 amino acids. V was trimmed by 9 bases and J by 0 bases, leaving 16 bases between them. Germline-derived CDR1 and CDR2 are SEHNR and FQNEAQ (reference sequence).

The rearrangement uses TRBV27 and TRBJ1-1, with D unresolved. The germline V gene encodes CDR1 MNHEY and CDR2 SMNVEV (reference sequence). V lost 8 bases, J lost 4 bases, and 20 bases lay in between. This CDR3 has 15 amino acids. The CDR3 sequence is CASGSLGGGSTEAFF. In DNA, the CDR3 is TGTGCCAGCGGATCCCTGGGAGGCGGGAGCACTGAAGCTTTCTTT.

The rearrangement uses TRBV2 and TRBJ1-5; tentative D call: TRBD1 (5 bases). Trimming shortened V by 1 base and J by 0 bases, and 10 bases separated the two germline ends. The CDR3 totals 16 residues. Germline V lookup: CDR1 SNHLY, CDR2 FYNNEI. The CDR3 protein is CASSEGRVYSNQPQHF. The CDR3 coding sequence is TGTGCCAGCAGTGAAGGCAGGGTTTATAGCAATCAGCCCCAGCATTTT.